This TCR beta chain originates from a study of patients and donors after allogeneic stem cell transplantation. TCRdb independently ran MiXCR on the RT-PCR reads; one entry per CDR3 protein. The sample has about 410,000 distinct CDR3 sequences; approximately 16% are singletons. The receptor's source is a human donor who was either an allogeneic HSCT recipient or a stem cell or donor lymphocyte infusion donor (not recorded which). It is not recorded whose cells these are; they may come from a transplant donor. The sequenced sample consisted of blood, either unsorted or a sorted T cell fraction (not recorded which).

The CDR3 DNA follows: TGTGCCAGCAGCCAAGATCCAGCTGGGGGGAGAAACATTCAGTACTTC. It translates to CASSQDPAGGRNIQYF. The genes are TRBV3-1 and TRBJ2-4, with D perhaps TRBD2 (6 bases). This CDR3 comprises 16 residues. CDR1 and CDR2 from the germline V gene are LGHDT and YNNKEL (reference sequence). V dropped 0 bases and J dropped 6 bases, with 15 bases sitting between them.